Shown below are 21 T cell receptor beta chains from a single sample sequenced in a study of HIV-infected patients and healthy controls. Whole blood was used without fractionation, so all unsorted peripheral T cells were included. cDNA was made from about 500 ng RNA using alpha and beta constant primers. Alpha and beta chain libraries were made separately by chain-specific third strand synthesis with multiplexing indices. MiXCR, applied by TCRdb to the 5' RACE reads, yields one record per CDR3 protein. The sample holds around 21,000 distinct CDR3 sequences, around 9.3% seen once. The sequencing sample was made of blood. The receptors stem from an adult in good health.

This clonotype came up many times. The chain carries TRBV5-6 and TRBJ2-7, with D unresolved. V lost 3 bases to trimming and J lost 3 bases, with 4 bases between them. This CDR3 comprises 11 residues. CDR1 SGHDT and CDR2 YYEEEE come from the germline V gene. In DNA, the CDR3 is TGTGCCAGCAGCTCGAACTACGAGCAGTACTTC. This sequence encodes CASSSNYEQYF.

The sample holds many counts of this clonotype. The rearrangement links TRBV7-9 to TRBJ1-1; D uncertain. The CDR3 spans 14 residues. Germline V gene lookup returns CDR1 SEHNR and CDR2 FQNEAQ (reference sequence). The ends were cut back, 5 bases at V and 8 bases at J, with 18 bases in the middle. CDR3 in amino acids: CASSGPSRPSEAFF. The CDR3 DNA reads TGTGCCAGCAGCGGGCCGAGCAGGCCGTCGGAAGCTTTCTTT.

In regard to this clonotype: A read error may produce the germline difference seen at one junction end. This chain connects TRBV9 to TRBJ2-2; TRBD2 is a possible D gene (6 bases). Germline CDR1 SGDLS, CDR2 YYNGEE. The CDR3 spans 16 residues. CDR3 nucleotide sequence: TGTGACAGCAGCGTAGTCGCTGGGCGGAGGGCCGGGGAGCTGTTTTTT. This codes for CDSSVVAGRRAGELFF.

This clonotype has only a few counts. This chain links TRBV5-1 with TRBJ2-1, with TRBD2 identical over 7 bases. Germline CDR1 reads SGHRS; CDR2 reads YFSETQ. This CDR3 region has 17 residues. The V and J ends lost 4 bases and 4 bases, in that order; junction bases with no gene match: 14. CDR3 residues: CASSPPGAGVAYNEQFF. CDR3 nucleotide sequence: TGCGCCAGCAGCCCCCCCGGGGCGGGAGTAGCTTACAATGAGCAGTTCTTC. The variable domain in full, completed from reference TRBV5-1 and TRBJ2-1, reads KAGVTQTPRYLIKTRGQQVTLSCSPISGHRSVSWYQQTPGQGLQFLFEYFSETQRNKGNFPGRFSGRQFSNSRSEMNVSTLELGDSALYLCASSPPGAGVAYNEQFFGPGTRLTVL.

This clonotype is labeled medium-sized. The gene calls are TRBV9 and TRBJ1-3; 7 positions match TRBD1. This CDR3 comprises 15 residues. V lost 3 bases, J lost 1 base, and 4 bases stayed unmatched. Germline values: CDR1 SGDLS, CDR2 YYNGEE. CDR3 in DNA: TGTGCCAGCAGCGCAGGGGGAACATCTGGAAACACCATATATTTT. This gives the protein CASSAGGTSGNTIYF.

This clonotype ranks as medium-sized. The genes are TRBV28 and TRBJ2-3, with 12 bases fitting TRBD2. This CDR3 is built from 16 residues. The ends lost 6 bases at V and 0 bases at J; junction bases unmatched: 4. The germline V gene has CDR1 MDHEN and CDR2 SYDVKM. The CDR3, as DNA: TGTGCCAGCAGCCGACTAGCGGGGGATAGCACAGATACGCAGTATTTT. Translated: CASSRLAGDSTDTQYF.

This chain connects TRBV7-3 to TRBJ2-3; no clear D. Looked up from germline, CDR1 is SGHTA and CDR2 is FQGTGA. The CDR3 extends over 14 amino acids. V shed 5 bases and J shed 0 bases, with 9 bases lying between them. The CDR3 region is CASSRTGSTDTQYF. As DNA, the CDR3 is TGTGCCAGCAGCCGGACGGGTAGCACAGATACGCAGTATTTT.

This clonotype has just a few counts. This chain joins TRBV2 and TRBJ2-1, with D possibly being TRBD1 (5 bases). This CDR3 is 14 amino acids long. Trimming took 3 bases from V and 6 from J, leaving 12 bases between them. CDR1 and CDR2 (germline): SNHLY, FYNNEI. CDR3 nucleotides: TGTGCCAGCAGTGAGTGGGGCACGGCCAATGAGCAGTTCTTC. Translating gives CASSEWGTANEQFF.

This clonotype was detected many times. This chain uses TRBV7-9 with TRBJ1-5; 8 bases align to TRBD1. This CDR3 contains 17 residues. V lost 6 bases and J lost 0; bases outside the gene matches: 10. CDR1 and CDR2 from the germline V gene are SEHNR and FQNEAQ (reference sequence). The DNA of the CDR3 is TGTGCCAGCAGTAAGACGATAGACAGGGGTAGCAATCAGCCCCAGCATTTT. Its translation: CASSKTIDRGSNQPQHF.

The genes are TRBV28 and TRBJ2-7; TRBD1 aligns across 8 bases. Per germline, CDR1 MDHEN and CDR2 SYDVKM. With 6 bases clipped from V and 0 bases from J, the junction kept 16 bases outside the gene matches. This CDR3 comprises 18 residues. Here the CDR3 reads CASSSGTGYLPSSYEQYF. The CDR3 DNA is TGTGCCAGCAGCTCCGGGACAGGTTATCTTCCGAGCTCCTACGAGCAGTACTTC.

At least ten counts were recorded for this clonotype. V gene TRBV12-3 or TRBV12-4 combines with J gene TRBJ1-3; D not resolved. Between the trimmed V and J ends, which lost 3 bases and 1 base, there was a span of 4 bases. The CDR3 runs 13 residues. The DNA of the CDR3 is TGTGCCAGCAGTTTTGGGTCTGGAAACACCATATATTTT. Protein: CASSFGSGNTIYF.

Judged by abundance, this clonotype is medium-sized. This sequence joins TRBV7-2 and TRBJ1-1; 7 nucleotides align to TRBD1. The germline gives CDR1 SGHTA, CDR2 FQGNSA. The CDR3 extends over 14 amino acids. The ends lost 5 bases at V and 0 bases at J; junction bases unmatched: 3. The CDR3 coding sequence is TGTGCCAGCAGCGCGGGACAGTTGAACACTGAAGCTTTCTTT. Translation gives CASSAGQLNTEAFF.

This clonotype ranks as medium-sized (0.01 to 0.1%). The chain is built from TRBV29-1 and TRBJ1-4; D possibly corresponds to TRBD1 (6 bases). The CDR3 covers 14 residues. Germline assignment: CDR1 SQVTM and CDR2 ANQGSEA. Trimming left V 6 bases short and J 2 bases short, with 13 bases between. In DNA, the CDR3 is TGCAGCGTAGCAACAGGGTTCACTAATGAAAAACTGTTTTTT. This encodes CSVATGFTNEKLFF.

The CDR3 nucleotides read TGTGCCAGCAGCCACTCACGCGGGGAGCTGTTTTTT. This gives the protein CASSHSRGELFF. This sequence joins TRBV7-6 and TRBJ2-2; D remains ambiguous. Between the trimmed V and J ends, which lost 5 bases and 7 bases, there was a span of 8 bases. The CDR3 extends over 12 amino acids. Germline CDR1 SGHVS, CDR2 FNYEAQ.

The rearrangement links TRBV7-9 to TRBJ1-1; no reliable D call. Trimming removed 5 bases at V and 3 bases at J, with 10 bases between. The CDR3 extends over 13 amino acids. CDR1 is SEHNR and CDR2 is FQNEAQ in the germline V gene (reference sequence). DNA for the CDR3: TGTGCCAGCAGCGCCCGACATGACACTGAAGCTTTCTTT. Encoded protein: CASSARHDTEAFF.

By sample share, this clonotype is medium-sized. This chain connects TRBV2 to TRBJ1-5; D might be TRBD1 (5 bases). The V gene lost 3 bases and the J gene lost 6 bases, with 12 bases spanning the gap. This CDR3 is 14 amino acids long. Germline loops: CDR1 SNHLY, CDR2 FYNNEI. The CDR3 DNA reads TGTGCCAGCAGTGAGGCAGGGCGTGTTCAGCCCCAGCATTTT. Encoded protein: CASSEAGRVQPQHF. Full variable domain (remainder filled in from reference TRBV2 and TRBJ1-5): EPEVTQTPSHQVTQMGQEVILRCVPISNHLYFYWYRQILGQKVEFLVSFYNNEISEKSEIFDDQFSVERPDGSNFTLKIRSTKLEDSAMYFCASSEAGRVQPQHFGDGTRLSIL.

This clonotype has a count of ten or more. This chain connects TRBV7-9 to TRBJ2-1, with D maybe TRBD2 (6 bases). The CDR3 has 17 residues. Germline V gene sequence: CDR1 SEHNR, CDR2 FQNEAQ (reference sequence). V was pared by 5 bases and J by 0 bases, with 17 bases between. The CDR3 DNA follows: TGTGCCAGCAGCGGAAAAGCGGGCCGCGGCTCCTACAATGAGCAGTTCTTC. Translating gives CASSGKAGRGSYNEQFF.

This chain joins TRBV4-2 and TRBJ1-5, with a possible D match to TRBD1 (5 bases). There are 17 residues in the CDR3. V was shortened by 1 base and J by 3 bases, with 16 bases between the two germline ends. From germline, CDR1 is LGHNA and CDR2 YNFKEQ. In DNA, the CDR3 is TGTGCCAGCAGCCAAGTCGGTGGGGCAGGGAACAATCAGCCCCAGCATTTT. It encodes CASSQVGGAGNNQPQHF.

This clonotype was seen at least ten times. The V call is TRBV12-3 or TRBV12-4, the J call TRBJ1-6; no reliable D call. Trimming cost V 6 bases and J 9 bases, with 24 bases left between them. The CDR3 has 17 amino acids. The CDR3 DNA sequence: TGTGCCAGCAGCGCATTGAGTGCTTCCTCTCTTGGTTCACCCCTCCACTTT. Its protein product is CASSALSASSLGSPLHF.

Many counts were recorded for this clonotype. The chain joins TRBV2 to TRBJ1-1; the D gene is possibly TRBD1 (5 bases). Germline loops: CDR1 SNHLY, CDR2 FYNNEI. V lost 3 bases, J lost 6 bases, and 14 bases lay in between. There are 14 residues in the CDR3. The CDR3 sequence: CASSEAGRGAEAFF. CDR3 coding DNA: TGTGCCAGCAGTGAGGCCGGTAGGGGTGCTGAAGCTTTCTTT. The whole variable domain, remainder taken from reference TRBV2 and TRBJ1-1, is EPEVTQTPSHQVTQMGQEVILRCVPISNHLYFYWYRQILGQKVEFLVSFYNNEISEKSEIFDDQFSVERPDGSNFTLKIRSTKLEDSAMYFCASSEAGRGAEAFFGQGTRLTVV.

This clonotype was seen a few times. V gene TRBV4-1 combines with J gene TRBJ2-1; TRBD1 is a possible D gene (6 bases). V gave up 8 bases and J gave up 2 bases, with 16 bases separating them. In germline, CDR1 is MGHRA, CDR2 YSYEKL. The CDR3 consists of 15 residues. CDR3 sequence: CASSKQGVPYNEQFF. CDR3 in DNA: TGCGCCAGCTCAAAACAGGGCGTCCCCTACAATGAGCAGTTCTTC.